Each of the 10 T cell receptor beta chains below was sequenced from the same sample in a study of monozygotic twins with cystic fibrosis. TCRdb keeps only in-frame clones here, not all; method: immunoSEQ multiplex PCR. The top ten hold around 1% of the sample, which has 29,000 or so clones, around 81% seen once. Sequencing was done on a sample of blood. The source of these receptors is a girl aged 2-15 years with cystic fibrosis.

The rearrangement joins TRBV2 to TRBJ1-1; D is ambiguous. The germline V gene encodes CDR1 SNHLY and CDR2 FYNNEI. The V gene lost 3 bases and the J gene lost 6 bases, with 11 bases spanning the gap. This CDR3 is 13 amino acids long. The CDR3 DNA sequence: TGTGCCAGCAGTGAGGGGTATAACCCTGAAGCTTTCTTT. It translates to CASSEGYNPEAFF. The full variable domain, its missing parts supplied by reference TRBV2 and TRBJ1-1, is EPEVTQTPSHQVTQMGQEVILRCVPISNHLYFYWYRQILGQKVEFLVSFYNNEISEKSEIFDDQFSVERPDGSNFTLKIRSTKLEDSAMYFCASSEGYNPEAFFGQGTRLTVV.

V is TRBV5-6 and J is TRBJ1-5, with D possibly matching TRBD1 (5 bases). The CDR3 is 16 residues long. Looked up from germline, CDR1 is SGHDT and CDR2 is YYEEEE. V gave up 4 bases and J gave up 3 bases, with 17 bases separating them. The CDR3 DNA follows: TGTGCCAGCAGCCAAACCCTAGGGGCTAACAATCAGCCCCAGCATTTT. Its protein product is CASSQTLGANNQPQHF.

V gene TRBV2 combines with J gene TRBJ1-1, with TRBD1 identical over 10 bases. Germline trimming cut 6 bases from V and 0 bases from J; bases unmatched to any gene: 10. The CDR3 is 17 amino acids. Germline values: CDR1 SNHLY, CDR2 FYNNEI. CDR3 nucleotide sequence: TGTGCCAGCAGACCGACAGGGGGCGCGATTCTGAACACTGAAGCTTTCTTT. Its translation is CASRPTGGAILNTEAFF.

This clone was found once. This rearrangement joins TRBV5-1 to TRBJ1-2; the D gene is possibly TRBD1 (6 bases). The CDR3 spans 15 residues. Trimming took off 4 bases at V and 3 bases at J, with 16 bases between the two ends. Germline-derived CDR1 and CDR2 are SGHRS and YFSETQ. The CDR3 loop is CASSPRGTEDYGYTF. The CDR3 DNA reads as TGCGCCAGCAGCCCAAGGGGGACCGAGGACTATGGCTACACCTTC.

CDR3 DNA: TGTGCCAGCAGTCCCCGGCTGGGGGGTTTCCCCGAGCAGTACTTC. Translated, it gives CASSPRLGGFPEQYF. The V gene is TRBV28, the J gene TRBJ2-7; perhaps TRBD2 as D (6 bases). Germline V CDR1 and CDR2: MDHEN, SYDVKM. Trimming shortened V by 5 bases and J by 6 bases, and 20 bases separated the two germline ends. The CDR3 sequence is 15 residues long.

In nucleotides, the CDR3 is TGTGCCAGCAGTGAACATGAAGGGGGGCCCACTGAAGCTTTCTTT. Amino acid sequence: CASSEHEGGPTEAFF. The chain has TRBV25-1 and TRBJ1-1, with D possibly TRBD1 on 6 matching bases. Trimming stripped 2 bases from V and 4 bases from J, with 14 bases between. The CDR3 is made up of 15 amino acids. Germline CDR1 MGHDK, CDR2 SYGVNS. Together with reference TRBV25-1 and TRBJ1-1, the CDR3 gives the full variable domain: EADIYQTPRYLVIGTGKKITLECSQTMGHDKMYWYQQDPGMELHLIHYSYGVNSTEKGDLSSESTVSRIRTEHFPLTLESARPSHTSQYLCASSEHEGGPTEAFFGQGTRLTVV.

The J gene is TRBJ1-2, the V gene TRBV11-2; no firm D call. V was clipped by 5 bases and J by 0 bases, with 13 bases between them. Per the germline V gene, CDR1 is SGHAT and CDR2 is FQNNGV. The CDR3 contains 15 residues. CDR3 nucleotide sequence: TGTGCCAGCAGCACTGCGGGAATAGCTAACTATGGCTACACCTTC. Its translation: CASSTAGIANYGYTF.

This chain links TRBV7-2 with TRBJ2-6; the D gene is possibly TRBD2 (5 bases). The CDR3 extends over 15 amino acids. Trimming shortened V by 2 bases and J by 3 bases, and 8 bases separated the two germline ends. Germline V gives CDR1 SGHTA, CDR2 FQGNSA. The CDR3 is CASSLSGVGANVLTF. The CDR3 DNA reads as TGTGCCAGCAGCTTAAGCGGTGTTGGGGCCAACGTCCTGACTTTC.

For the CDR3, the DNA is TGTGCCTGGGGACAGGGGGCCGGTGGGGAGACCCAGTACTTC. Translating it yields CAWGQGAGGETQYF. The gene calls are TRBV30 and TRBJ2-5; 11 bases map to TRBD1. The CDR3 consists of 14 residues. Germline CDR1 is GTSNPN and CDR2 is SVGIG (reference sequence). With V trimmed by 5 bases and J by 5 bases, 7 bases remained unmatched.

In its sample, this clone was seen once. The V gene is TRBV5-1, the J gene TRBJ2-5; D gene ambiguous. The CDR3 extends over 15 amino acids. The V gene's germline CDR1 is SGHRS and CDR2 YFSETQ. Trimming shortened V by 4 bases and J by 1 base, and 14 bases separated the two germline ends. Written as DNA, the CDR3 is TGCGCCAGCAGCCCCACAGCTGGAATCCAAGAGACCCAGTACTTC. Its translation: CASSPTAGIQETQYF.